This paragraph reports one T cell receptor beta chain. The antigen remains unidentified. CDR1 and CDR2 from the germline V gene are MNHEY and SVGAGI. Trimming removed 8 bases at V and 3 bases at J, with 11 bases between. The CDR3 runs to 13 residues. Clones were sequenced by immunoSEQ multiplex PCR, and TCRdb holds only the in-frame ones, with some missing. The sample has 200,000 to 300,000 clones, approximately 83% seen once; the top ten hold approximately 0.69%. This record belongs to a study of Tregs in tolerant kidney transplant recipients. Study conclusions and caveats: Tregs expanded with activated donor B cells seemed most donor-specific. Biological reproducibility was not directly addressed in this study.

Material: CD4+ T cells from blood. This sequence originates from a human donor in good health. V gene TRBV6-5 combines with J gene TRBJ1-5; the D is unclear. CDR3 loop: CASSLVSNQPQHF. For the CDR3, the DNA is TGTGCCAGCTCATTGGTTTCCAATCAGCCCCAGCATTTT.